Below are 23 T cell receptor beta chains sequenced from a single sample in a study of identical twins. TCRdb re-derived calls from the 5' RACE reads in MiXCR, one entry per CDR3 protein. The sample contains some 690,000 distinct CDR3 sequences, around 21% of which appear only once. Another study also made use of these data, one on T cells expressing NK-cell markers.

The sequenced sample was PBMCs. These receptors came from a woman between 18 and 29 years old in good health.

At least ten counts were recorded for this clonotype. This chain joins TRBV20-1 and TRBJ1-5, with D tentatively TRBD1 (6 bases). Germline V gene lookup returns CDR1 DFQATT and CDR2 SNEGSKA (reference sequence). The CDR3 length is 15 residues. Trimming pared 3 bases from V and 1 base from J, leaving 13 bases between. The CDR3 DNA is TGCAGTGCTAGTTTTGGGGGCGGGAGCAATCAGCCCCAGCATTTT. Its protein is CSASFGGGSNQPQHF.

The rearrangement joins TRBV5-1 to TRBJ2-5, with D perhaps matching TRBD2 (7 bases). Per germline, CDR1 SGHRS and CDR2 YFSETQ. The CDR3 totals 15 residues. V was clipped by 4 bases and J by 5 bases, with 18 bases between them. CDR3 bases: TGCGCCAGCAGCCCCTGGACGGGGGGCCGCGAGACCCAGTACTTC. The encoded protein is CASSPWTGGRETQYF.

This rearrangement joins TRBV7-6 to TRBJ2-7, with D possibly being TRBD1 (5 bases). The germline gives CDR1 SGHVS, CDR2 FNYEAQ. V was shortened by 5 bases and J by 2 bases, with 16 bases between the two germline ends. The CDR3 spans 15 residues. The CDR3 loop reads CASSPTTTVTYEQYF. The CDR3 coding sequence is TGTGCCAGCAGCCCCACCACGACAGTTACCTACGAGCAGTACTTC. Full variable domain (rest looked up from reference TRBV7-6 and TRBJ2-7): GAGVSQSPRYKVTKRGQDVALRCDPISGHVSLYWYRQALGQGPEFLTYFNYEAQQDKSGLPNDRFSAERPEGSISTLTIQRTEQRDSAMYRCASSPTTTVTYEQYFGPGTRLTVT.

V and J are TRBV19 and TRBJ2-1; TRBD1 matches 8 bases. J lost 10 bases, V lost 3 bases, and 11 bases had no gene match. The CDR3 totals 15 residues. The germline V gene has CDR1 LNHDA and CDR2 SQIVND (reference sequence). CDR3 protein: CASSIPGQGAWEQFF. CDR3 nucleotides: TGTGCCAGTAGTATCCCCGGACAGGGAGCATGGGAGCAGTTCTTC.

This clonotype was observed a handful of times. The J gene is TRBJ2-1, the V gene TRBV6-2 or TRBV6-3; 8 nucleotides match TRBD1. Per germline, CDR1 MNHEY and CDR2 SVGEGT. V was pared by 6 bases and J by 1 base, with 5 bases of the junction left unmatched. The CDR3 is made up of 15 amino acids. CDR3 bases: TGTGCCAGCAGAAAGGACAGGGTTTCCTACAATGAGCAGTTCTTC. Protein: CASRKDRVSYNEQFF.

This clonotype was observed a handful of times. The chain joins TRBV27 to TRBJ2-2, with 7 bases fitting TRBD1. The CDR3 runs to 15 residues. V dropped 5 bases and J dropped 0; count of bases not matched to a gene: 3. CDR1 and CDR2 from the germline V gene are MNHEY and SMNVEV (reference sequence). CDR3 sequence reads: CASSIDRANTGELFF. The DNA for the CDR3 is TGTGCCAGCAGTATCGACAGGGCGAACACCGGGGAGCTGTTTTTT.

This clonotype was counted a few times. The chain carries TRBV9 and TRBJ2-1, with D tentatively TRBD2 (5 bases). Per the germline V gene, CDR1 is SGDLS and CDR2 is YYNGEE. V was clipped by 2 bases and J by 4 bases, with 13 bases between them. The CDR3 totals 15 residues. In DNA, the CDR3 is TGTGCCAGCAGCGTCGGACCCCGAGGGTACAATGAGCAGTTCTTC. Residues: CASSVGPRGYNEQFF.

This clonotype showed up just a few times. The chain combines TRBV20-1 with TRBJ2-7; 11 nucleotides line up with TRBD2. Germline V CDR1 and CDR2: DFQATT, SNEGSKA (reference sequence). V lost 2 bases and J lost 5; bases outside the gene matches: 8. The CDR3 has 15 residues. The CDR3 region has the DNA TGCAGTGCTAGATCCATAGCGGGAGGGGCCCACGAGCAGTACTTC. It translates to CSARSIAGGAHEQYF.

This clonotype showed up just a few times. The chain joins TRBV29-1 to TRBJ1-1; D not resolved. Deletions cut 6 bases from V and 4 bases from J, with 15 bases between. The CDR3 runs to 13 residues. Germline CDR1 is SQVTM and CDR2 is ANQGSEA. The CDR3 sequence: CSVRRQYGTEAFF. The CDR3 coding sequence is TGCAGCGTGAGGCGGCAGTACGGCACTGAAGCTTTCTTT.

V and J are TRBV20-1 and TRBJ2-1, with D possibly matching TRBD1 (5 bases). The germline V gene has CDR1 DFQATT and CDR2 SNEGSKA (reference sequence). V was pared by 0 bases and J by 9 bases, with 15 bases between. CDR3 length: 14 amino acids. Here the CDR3 reads CSARESLQRGEQFF. CDR3 nucleotide sequence: TGCAGTGCTAGAGAGAGTCTCCAAAGGGGTGAGCAGTTCTTC.

Many counts were recorded for this clonotype. V gene TRBV10-3 combines with J gene TRBJ2-1; TRBD2 matches at 13 bases. The V segment lost 6 bases and the J segment 10 bases; nucleotides outside the gene matches: 3. Germline CDR1 ENHRY, CDR2 SYGVKD. The CDR3 loop spans 13 amino acids. CDR3 loop: CAIRGTSGIEQFF. The CDR3 DNA sequence: TGTGCCATCAGGGGGACTAGCGGGATAGAGCAGTTCTTC.

The gene calls are TRBV5-1 and TRBJ2-5; D possibly corresponds to TRBD1 (8 bases). The V and J ends lost 0 bases and 5 bases respectively, with 14 bases between them. CDR3 length equals 15 residues. Germline V gene data show CDR1 as SGHRS and CDR2 as YFSETQ. The CDR3 bases are TGCGCCAGCAGCTTGGAAGACAGGGGAGGGGAGACCCAGTACTTC. This sequence encodes CASSLEDRGGETQYF. The whole variable domain, remainder taken from reference TRBV5-1 and TRBJ2-5, is KAGVTQTPRYLIKTRGQQVTLSCSPISGHRSVSWYQQTPGQGLQFLFEYFSETQRNKGNFPGRFSGRQFSNSRSEMNVSTLELGDSALYLCASSLEDRGGETQYFGPGTRLLVL.

This clonotype came up many times. The V call is TRBV5-1, the J call TRBJ2-3, with no clear D. The germline V gene has CDR1 SGHRS and CDR2 YFSETQ. V was clipped by 3 bases and J by 6 bases, with 11 bases between them. This CDR3 is 13 amino acids long. DNA for the CDR3: TGCGCCAGCAGCTCCCTCTTGTCGGATACGCAGTATTTT. Translating it yields CASSSLLSDTQYF.

The rearrangement uses TRBV10-3 and TRBJ2-2, with unresolved D. CDR1 and CDR2 (germline): ENHRY, SYGVKD. This CDR3 region has 13 residues. Trimming removed 7 bases at V and 4 bases at J, with 10 bases between. CDR3: CAIMGVTTGELFF. CDR3 coding DNA: TGTGCCATCATGGGCGTTACCACCGGGGAGCTGTTTTTT.

This clonotype was observed a few times. The chain links TRBV12-3 or TRBV12-4 to TRBJ2-1; D call uncertain. The CDR3 length is 15 residues. Trimming shortened V by 11 bases and J by 3 bases, and 20 bases separated the two germline ends. This CDR3 is CASAAGGRNYNEQFF. CDR3 nucleotides: TGTGCCTCGGCTGCTGGCGGACGAAACTACAATGAGCAGTTCTTC.

The chain links TRBV12-3 or TRBV12-4 to TRBJ2-7; 7 bases are shared with TRBD2. Trimming cost V 6 bases and J 2 bases; bases outside gene matches: 13. The length of the CDR3 is 16 residues. The CDR3 nucleotides are TGTGCCAGCAGCGCCTGGGAGGGCTCCACGACCTACGAGCAGTACTTC. It translates to CASSAWEGSTTYEQYF.

The sample holds a few counts of this clonotype. The chain employs TRBV14 and TRBJ2-5; D unclear. The length of the CDR3 is 15 residues. Germline V gene lookup returns CDR1 SGHDN and CDR2 FVKESK. V lost 2 bases, J lost 0 bases, and 10 bases lay in between. The CDR3 loop is CASSQTRWHQETQYF. The DNA of the CDR3 is TGTGCCAGCAGCCAAACTCGGTGGCACCAAGAGACCCAGTACTTC.

This clonotype was counted many times. The chain employs TRBV10-3 and TRBJ2-7; possibly TRBD1 for D (6 bases). Germline V gene data show CDR1 as ENHRY and CDR2 as SYGVKD. CDR3 length: 14 amino acids. Between the trimmed V and J ends, which lost 6 bases and 3 bases, there was a span of 15 bases. The CDR3 protein is CAIRPRDKIYEQYF. CDR3 nucleotides: TGTGCCATCAGGCCCCGGGACAAGATCTACGAGCAGTACTTC.

The gene calls are TRBV7-3 and TRBJ1-6; 10 nucleotides agree with TRBD1. V was pared by 6 bases and J by 8 bases, with 4 bases of the junction left unmatched. Looked up from germline, CDR1 is SGHTA and CDR2 is FQGTGA. This CDR3 comprises 14 residues. The CDR3 sequence is CASRAGTGDSPLHF. The CDR3 region has the DNA TGTGCCAGCAGGGCGGGGACAGGGGATTCACCCCTCCACTTT.

Concerning this clonotype: Mismatch with germline at one junction end may stem from a read error. The chain links TRBV15 to TRBJ2-7; 11 nucleotides agree with TRBD2. This CDR3 is 15 amino acids long. Germline loops: CDR1 LNHNV, CDR2 YYDKDF (reference sequence). This CDR3 reads CATSIAGGTPYEQYF. The CDR3 DNA is TGTGCCACAAGCATAGCGGGAGGGACCCCCTACGAGCAGTACTTC.

The genes are TRBV20-1 and TRBJ2-1; 13 positions match TRBD2. With V trimmed by 1 base and J by 3 bases, 6 bases remained unmatched. The CDR3 is 17 residues long. Per germline, CDR1 DFQATT and CDR2 SNEGSKA (reference sequence). The CDR3 loop is CSARGRRTSGSYNEQFF. The CDR3 nucleotides are TGCAGTGCTAGAGGGCGCCGGACTAGCGGGAGCTACAATGAGCAGTTCTTC.

This clonotype was found a few times. The chain links TRBV3-1 to TRBJ2-3, with D unclear. The CDR3 contains 17 residues. The ends were cut back, 1 base at V and 2 bases at J, with 16 bases in the middle. Germline lookup yields CDR1 LGHDT and CDR2 YNNKEL (reference sequence). The CDR3 spells CASSQGLLKEFTDTQYF. In DNA, the CDR3 is TGTGCCAGCAGCCAAGGCCTTCTGAAGGAGTTCACAGATACGCAGTATTTT.

This clonotype was recorded a few times. The genes are TRBV15 and TRBJ1-2; D gene unclear. This CDR3 contains 14 residues. Trimming took 1 base from V and 0 from J, leaving 6 bases between them. The V gene's germline CDR1 is LNHNV and CDR2 YYDKDF (reference sequence). CDR3 residues: CATSRGGPNYGYTF. The CDR3 nucleotides are TGTGCCACCAGCAGAGGAGGGCCTAACTATGGCTACACCTTC.